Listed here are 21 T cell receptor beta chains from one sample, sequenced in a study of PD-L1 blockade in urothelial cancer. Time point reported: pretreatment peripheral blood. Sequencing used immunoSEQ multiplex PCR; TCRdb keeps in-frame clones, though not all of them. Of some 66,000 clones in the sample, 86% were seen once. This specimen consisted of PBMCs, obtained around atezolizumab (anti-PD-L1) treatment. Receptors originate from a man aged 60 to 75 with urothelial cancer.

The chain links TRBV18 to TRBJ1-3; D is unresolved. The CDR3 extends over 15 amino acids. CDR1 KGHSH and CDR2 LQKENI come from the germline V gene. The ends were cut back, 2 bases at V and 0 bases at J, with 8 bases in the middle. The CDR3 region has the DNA TGTGCCAGCTCACCAGCCTTCAGCTCTGGAAACACCATATATTTT. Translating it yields CASSPAFSSGNTIYF.

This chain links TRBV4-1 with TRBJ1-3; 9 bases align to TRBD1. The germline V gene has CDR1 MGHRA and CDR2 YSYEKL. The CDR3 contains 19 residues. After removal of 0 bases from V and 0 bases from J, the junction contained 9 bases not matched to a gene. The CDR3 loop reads CASSQDPPTGGFSGNTIYF. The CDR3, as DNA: TGCGCCAGCAGCCAAGATCCCCCGACAGGGGGTTTCTCTGGAAACACCATATATTTT.

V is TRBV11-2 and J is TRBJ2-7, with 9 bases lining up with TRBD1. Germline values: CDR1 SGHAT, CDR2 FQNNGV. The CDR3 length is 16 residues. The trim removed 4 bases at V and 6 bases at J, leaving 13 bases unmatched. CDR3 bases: TGTGCCAGCAGCTCAAAACCGGGGACAGGGAGAATCGAGCAGTACTTC. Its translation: CASSSKPGTGRIEQYF.

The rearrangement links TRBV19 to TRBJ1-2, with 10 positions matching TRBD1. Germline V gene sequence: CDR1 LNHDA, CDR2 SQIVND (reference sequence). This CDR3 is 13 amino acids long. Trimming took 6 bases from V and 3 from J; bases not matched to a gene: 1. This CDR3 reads CASSGQGDYGYTF. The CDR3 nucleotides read TGTGCCAGTAGCGGACAGGGGGACTATGGCTACACCTTC. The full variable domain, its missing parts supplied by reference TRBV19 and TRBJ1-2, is DGGITQSPKYLFRKEGQNVTLSCEQNLNHDAMYWYRQDPGQGLRLIYYSQIVNDFQKGDIAEGYSVSREKKESFPLTVTSAQKNPTAFYLCASSGQGDYGYTFGSGTRLTVV.

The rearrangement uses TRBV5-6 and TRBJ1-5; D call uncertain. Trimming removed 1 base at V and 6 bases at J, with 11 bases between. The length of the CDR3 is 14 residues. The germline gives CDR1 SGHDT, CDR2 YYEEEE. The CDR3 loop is CASSLSGLGQPQHF. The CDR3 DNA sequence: TGTGCCAGCAGCTTGAGCGGGCTGGGTCAGCCCCAGCATTTT. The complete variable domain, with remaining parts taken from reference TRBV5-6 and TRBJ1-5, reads DAGVTQSPTHLIKTRGQQVTLRCSPKSGHDTVSWYQQALGQGPQFIFQYYEEEERQRGNFPDRFSGHQFPNYSSELNVNALLLGDSALYLCASSLSGLGQPQHFGDGTRLSIL.

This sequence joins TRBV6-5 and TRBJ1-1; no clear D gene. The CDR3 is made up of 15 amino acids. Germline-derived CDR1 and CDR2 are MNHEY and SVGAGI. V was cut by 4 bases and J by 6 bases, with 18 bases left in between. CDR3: CASSSLPPRSPEAFF. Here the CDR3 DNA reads TGTGCCAGCAGTTCCCTCCCTCCCCGGAGCCCTGAAGCTTTCTTT.

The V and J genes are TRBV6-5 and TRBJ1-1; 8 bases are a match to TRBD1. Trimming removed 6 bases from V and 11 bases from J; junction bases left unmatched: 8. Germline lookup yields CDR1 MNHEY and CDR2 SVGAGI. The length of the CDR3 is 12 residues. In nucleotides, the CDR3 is TGTGCCAGCAGGAACGACAGGGACAGGGCTTTCTTT. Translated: CASRNDRDRAFF.

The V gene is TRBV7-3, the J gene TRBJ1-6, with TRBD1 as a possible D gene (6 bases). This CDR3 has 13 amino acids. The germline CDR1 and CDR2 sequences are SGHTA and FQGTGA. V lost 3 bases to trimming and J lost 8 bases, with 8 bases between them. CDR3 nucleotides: TGTGCCAGCAGCTTGGGGGCACATTCACCCCTCCACTTT. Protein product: CASSLGAHSPLHF. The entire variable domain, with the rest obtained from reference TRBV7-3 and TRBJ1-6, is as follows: GAGVSQTPSNKVTEKGKYVELRCDPISGHTALYWYRQSLGQGPEFLIYFQGTGAADDSGLPNDRFFAVRPEGSVSTLKIQRTERGDSAVYLCASSLGAHSPLHFGNGTRLTVT.

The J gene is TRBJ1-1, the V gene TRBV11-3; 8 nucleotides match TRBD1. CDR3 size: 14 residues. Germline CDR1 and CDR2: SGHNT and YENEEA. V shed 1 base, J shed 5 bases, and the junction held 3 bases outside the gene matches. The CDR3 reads CASSLGRGQTEAFF. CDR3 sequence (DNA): TGTGCCAGCAGCTTAGGCAGGGGGCAGACTGAAGCTTTCTTT.

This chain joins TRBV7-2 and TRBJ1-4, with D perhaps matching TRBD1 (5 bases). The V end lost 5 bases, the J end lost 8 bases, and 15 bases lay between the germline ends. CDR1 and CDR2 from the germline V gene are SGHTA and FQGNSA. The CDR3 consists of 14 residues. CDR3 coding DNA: TGTGCCAGCAGCGGCAGGGAAGTAGGAGAAAAACTGTTTTTT. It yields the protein CASSGREVGEKLFF. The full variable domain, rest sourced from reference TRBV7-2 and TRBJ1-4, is GAGVSQSPSNKVTEKGKDVELRCDPISGHTALYWYRQSLGQGLEFLIYFQGNSAPDKSGLPSDRFSAERTGGSVSTLTIQRTQQEDSAVYLCASSGREVGEKLFFGSGTQLSVL.

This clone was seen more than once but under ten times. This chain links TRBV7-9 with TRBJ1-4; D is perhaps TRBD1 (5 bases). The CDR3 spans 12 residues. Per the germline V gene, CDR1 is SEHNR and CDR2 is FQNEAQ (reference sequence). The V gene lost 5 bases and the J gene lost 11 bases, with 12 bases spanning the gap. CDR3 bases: TGTGCCAGCAGCCGGCCGGAGGGGAAACTGTTTTTT. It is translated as CASSRPEGKLFF.

The CDR3 DNA reads as TGTGCCAGCAGCTTGGGAGGACTCAACTATGGCTACACCTTC. Residues: CASSLGGLNYGYTF. The V gene is TRBV5-5, the J gene TRBJ1-2, with D uncertain. The V end was cut by 0 bases, the J end by 2 bases, with 8 bases between. Germline V lookup: CDR1 SGHKS, CDR2 YYEKEE (reference sequence). This CDR3 has 14 amino acids.

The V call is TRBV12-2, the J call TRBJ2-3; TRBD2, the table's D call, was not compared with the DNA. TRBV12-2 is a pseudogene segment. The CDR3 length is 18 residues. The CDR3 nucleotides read TGTGCAAGTCGCTTAGCGCGACTAGCGGGGACAGGCACAGATACGCAGTATTTT. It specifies CASRLARLAGTGTDTQYF.

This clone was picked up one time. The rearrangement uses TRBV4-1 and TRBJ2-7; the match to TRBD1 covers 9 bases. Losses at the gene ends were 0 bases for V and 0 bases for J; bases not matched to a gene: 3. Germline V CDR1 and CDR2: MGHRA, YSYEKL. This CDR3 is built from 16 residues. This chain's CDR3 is CASSQEGTGPSYEQYF. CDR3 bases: TGCGCCAGCAGCCAAGAAGGGACAGGGCCCTCCTACGAGCAGTACTTC.

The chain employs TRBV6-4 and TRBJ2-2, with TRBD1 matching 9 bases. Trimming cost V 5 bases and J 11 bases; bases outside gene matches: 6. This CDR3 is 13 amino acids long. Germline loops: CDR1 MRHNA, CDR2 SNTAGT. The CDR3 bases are TGTGCCAGCAGTAAGGACAGGGGAGGAGAGCTGTTTTTT. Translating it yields CASSKDRGGELFF.

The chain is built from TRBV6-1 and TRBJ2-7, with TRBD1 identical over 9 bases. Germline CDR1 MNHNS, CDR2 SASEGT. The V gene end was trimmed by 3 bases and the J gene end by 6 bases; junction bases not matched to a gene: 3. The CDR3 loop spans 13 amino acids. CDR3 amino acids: CASSDQTGGEQYF. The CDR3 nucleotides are TGTGCCAGCAGTGACCAGACAGGGGGCGAGCAGTACTTC.

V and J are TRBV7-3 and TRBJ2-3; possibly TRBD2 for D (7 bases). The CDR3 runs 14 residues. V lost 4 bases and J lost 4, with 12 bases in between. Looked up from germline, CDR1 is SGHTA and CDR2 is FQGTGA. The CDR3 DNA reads TGTGCCAGCAGCTGGGGGGGCCAATCAGATACGCAGTATTTT. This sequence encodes CASSWGGQSDTQYF.

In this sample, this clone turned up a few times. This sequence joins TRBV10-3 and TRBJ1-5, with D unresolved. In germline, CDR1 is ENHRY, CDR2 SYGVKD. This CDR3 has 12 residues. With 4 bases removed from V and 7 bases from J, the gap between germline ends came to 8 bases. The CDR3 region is CAISGGGQPQHF. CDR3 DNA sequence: TGTGCCATCAGTGGAGGAGGACAGCCCCAGCATTTT.

The CDR3 region has the DNA TGTGCCAGCAGCTTATTTTCAGACATCAACTCCTACGAGCAGTACTTC. This encodes CASSLFSDINSYEQYF. The chain joins TRBV7-2 to TRBJ2-7, with D uncertain. Germline-derived CDR1 and CDR2 are SGHTA and FQGNSA. This CDR3 is built from 16 residues. V lost 2 bases and J lost 0, with 14 bases in between.

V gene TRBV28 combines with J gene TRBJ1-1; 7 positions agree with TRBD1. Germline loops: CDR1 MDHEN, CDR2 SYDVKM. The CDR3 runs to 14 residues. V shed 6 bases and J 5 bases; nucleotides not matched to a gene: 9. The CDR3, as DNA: TGTGCCAGCAGATTGGGACAGCTCTTAACTGAAGCTTTCTTT. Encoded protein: CASRLGQLLTEAFF.

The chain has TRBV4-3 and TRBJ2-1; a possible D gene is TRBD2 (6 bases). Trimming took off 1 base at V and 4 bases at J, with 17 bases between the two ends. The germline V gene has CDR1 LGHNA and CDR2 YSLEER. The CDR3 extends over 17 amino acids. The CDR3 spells CASSQVVSGGLYNEQFF. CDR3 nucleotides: TGCGCCAGCAGCCAAGTAGTTTCCGGGGGATTATACAATGAGCAGTTCTTC.